The 14 T cell receptor beta chains below come from one sample, sequenced in a study of T cell clones after liver transplantation. The method was immunoSEQ multiplex PCR; TCRdb's version includes in-frame clones alone and lacks a portion of them. The table lists about 71,000 clones, 75% to 90% of them singletons. The sequencing used CD4+ T cells from blood, collected 12 months after liver transplant. The receptor source for this set is a human patient who received a liver transplant. Certain T cells may be donor cells from the graft.

The J gene is TRBJ1-2, the V gene TRBV19; no definite D call. The CDR3 consists of 14 residues. From germline, CDR1 is LNHDA and CDR2 SQIVND (reference sequence). The germline V and J ends were trimmed by 3 bases and 4 bases, with 12 bases remaining between them. The CDR3 region is CASSIRRVTYGYTF. The CDR3, as DNA: TGTGCCAGTAGTATCCGGCGGGTTACCTATGGCTACACCTTC.

V and J are TRBV18 and TRBJ1-3, with 7 bases that match TRBD1. The CDR3 spans 20 residues. After removal of 6 bases from V and 0 bases from J, the junction contained 20 bases not matched to a gene. Germline V lookup: CDR1 KGHSH, CDR2 LQKENI. The CDR3 loop reads CASSHRGTDKNLSSGNTIYF. The CDR3 DNA reads as TGTGCCAGCTCCCACCGGGGGACAGACAAAAACCTTAGCTCTGGAAACACCATATATTTT.

V is TRBV9 and J is TRBJ2-1, with 13 positions matching TRBD2. The germline V gene encodes CDR1 SGDLS and CDR2 YYNGEE. After removal of 3 bases from V and 4 bases from J, the junction contained 1 base not matched to a gene. CDR3 length equals 15 residues. CDR3 bases: TGTGCCAGCAGCGGGGGACTAGCGGGGTACAATGAGCAGTTCTTC. Residues: CASSGGLAGYNEQFF.

This chain joins TRBV6-1 and TRBJ1-4; D remains unclear. Trimming took off 6 bases at V and 6 bases at J, with 17 bases between the two ends. Germline assignment: CDR1 MNHNS and CDR2 SASEGT. The CDR3 runs 15 residues. CDR3 loop: CASRKARSSHEKLFF. The DNA of the CDR3 is TGTGCCAGCAGGAAGGCCCGATCATCCCATGAAAAACTGTTTTTT.

The chain links TRBV5-1 to TRBJ2-1; TRBD2 matches 8 bases. With V trimmed by 4 bases and J by 0 bases, 9 bases remained unmatched. The length of the CDR3 is 17 residues. In germline, CDR1 is SGHRS, CDR2 YFSETQ. The CDR3 nucleotides read TGCGCCAGCAGCGCCCTACTAGCGGAGTTCTCCTACAATGAGCAGTTCTTC. This sequence encodes CASSALLAEFSYNEQFF.

The V gene is TRBV5-1, the J gene TRBJ2-3, with a tentative D call TRBD2 (5 bases). The CDR3 totals 18 residues. The V end lost 3 bases, the J end lost 0 bases, and 20 bases lay between the germline ends. CDR1 is SGHRS, CDR2 YFSETQ, per germline. CDR3 in DNA: TGCGCCAGCAGCTCCCCCTTTGGAGCAGCGGCTAGCACAGATACGCAGTATTTT. This translates into CASSSPFGAAASTDTQYF.

The chain couples TRBV10-3 to TRBJ2-3; D is ambiguous. Trimming pared 4 bases from V and 0 bases from J, leaving 8 bases between. CDR1 ENHRY and CDR2 SYGVKD come from the germline V gene. The CDR3 contains 14 residues. CDR3 sequence: CAISAGRSTDTQYF. CDR3 nucleotide sequence: TGTGCCATCAGTGCAGGCAGAAGCACAGATACGCAGTATTTT.

The gene calls are TRBV30 and TRBJ2-5, with TRBD1 matching 7 bases. CDR3 length equals 14 residues. J was trimmed by 6 bases and V by 3 bases; bases with no gene match: 10. From germline, CDR1 is GTSNPN and CDR2 SVGIG (reference sequence). Here the CDR3 DNA reads TGTGCCTGGAGGACGACAGGGAGTTCAAAGACCCAGTACTTC. Amino acids: CAWRTTGSSKTQYF.

This chain connects TRBV18 to TRBJ1-5, with D unclear. Between the trimmed V and J ends, which lost 3 bases and 5 bases, there was a span of 11 bases. CDR1 and CDR2 from the germline V gene are KGHSH and LQKENI. The CDR3 totals 14 residues. Here the CDR3 reads CASSPQDQDQPQHF. The CDR3 DNA follows: TGTGCCAGCTCACCTCAAGACCAGGATCAGCCCCAGCATTTT. The complete variable domain, with remaining parts taken from reference TRBV18 and TRBJ1-5, reads NAGVMQNPRHLVRRRGQEARLRCSPMKGHSHVYWYRQLPEEGLKFMVYLQKENIIDESGMPKERFSAEFPKEGPSILRIQQVVRGDSAAYFCASSPQDQDQPQHFGDGTRLSIL.

The V gene is TRBV5-6, the J gene TRBJ2-4; 10 bases line up with TRBD1. Germline CDR1 reads SGHDT; CDR2 reads YYEEEE. J lost 9 bases, V lost 5 bases, and 8 bases had no gene match. The CDR3 is 14 residues long. The CDR3 DNA reads as TGTGCCAGCAGATCCTGGGACAGGGGCCGCATTCAGTACTTC. Its translation: CASRSWDRGRIQYF.

In its sample, this clone was seen once. The chain combines TRBV27 with TRBJ2-3, with 7 bases fitting TRBD1. This CDR3 spans 16 amino acids. Germline CDR1 and CDR2: MNHEY and SMNVEV (reference sequence). The V segment lost 5 bases and the J segment 4 bases; nucleotides outside the gene matches: 12. DNA for the CDR3: TGTGCCAGCAGTCAACTCCGGGACAGTAACGCAGATACGCAGTATTTT. Encoded protein: CASSQLRDSNADTQYF.

The chain couples TRBV29-1 to TRBJ2-7; 7 bases fit TRBD2. V was pared by 6 bases and J by 0 bases, with 8 bases of the junction left unmatched. The CDR3 totals 14 residues. Germline V CDR1 and CDR2: SQVTM, ANQGSEA. DNA of the CDR3: TGCAGCGTGGGAGGGACGGCCAGCTCCTACGAGCAGTACTTC. It is translated as CSVGGTASSYEQYF.

The chain joins TRBV6-6 to TRBJ1-4; no firm D call. V lost 6 bases to trimming and J lost 0 bases, with 8 bases between them. The CDR3 is 14 amino acids. Germline CDR1 and CDR2: MNHNY and SVGAGI (reference sequence). In nucleotides, the CDR3 is TGTGCCAGCAGGGAGTCTCCAACTAATGAAAAACTGTTTTTT. It is translated as CASRESPTNEKLFF.

This sequence joins TRBV27 and TRBJ2-2; D is unresolved. Germline V gives CDR1 MNHEY, CDR2 SMNVEV (reference sequence). V lost 3 bases and J lost 2, with 10 bases in between. The CDR3 spans 15 residues. The CDR3 sequence: CASSLKPTNTGELFF. The DNA of the CDR3 is TGTGCCAGCAGTTTGAAGCCCACCAACACCGGGGAGCTGTTTTTT.